At least ten counts were recorded for the clone carrying this T cell receptor beta chain. Antigen: not known. Molecules of cDNA were individually given unique molecular identifiers that were attached to them. One entry per CDR3 protein results from TCRdb running MiXCR on the 5' RACE reads. Of about 34,000 distinct CDR3 sequences listed, approximately 5.9% are singletons. These data come from a study of early T cells in non-severe SARS-CoV-2 infection. Study information: The input, bulk RNA from unsorted whole blood, was sequenced, and chains were unpaired. General observations from the study: CD4 and private specificities were missed by VDJdb matching, which favored anti-spike CD8 responses.

Germline V CDR1 and CDR2: SGHAT, FQNNGV. The CDR3 has 13 amino acids. The V segment lost 6 bases and the J segment 4 bases; nucleotides outside the gene matches: 1. The sample was whole blood. This clonotype was sampled from an adult who was a healthcare worker with PCR-confirmed SARS-CoV-2 infection or an uninfected control (not recorded which). The chain combines TRBV11-2 with TRBJ2-5; 11 bases align to TRBD1. Here the CDR3 reads CASRGQGGETQYF. CDR3 coding DNA: TGTGCCAGCAGGGGACAGGGGGGAGAGACCCAGTACTTC. The variable domain in full, with the rest retrieved from reference TRBV11-2 and TRBJ2-5, is EAGVAQSPRYKIIEKRQSVAFWCNPISGHATLYWYQQILGQGPKLLIQFQNNGVVDDSQLPKDRFSAERLKGVDSTLKIQPAKLEDSAVYLCASRGQGGETQYFGPGTRLLVL.